These 19 T cell receptor beta chains originate from one sample sequenced in a study of T cells in Graves' hyperthyroidism and ophthalmopathy. Amplification yielded TCR beta CDR3 regions, with RNA transcripts as the source. The HTBI primer set drove a first-round RT-PCR of the TCR CDR3. A single record per CDR3 protein comes from TCRdb applying MiXCR to the multiplex PCR reads. The sample includes some 350,000 distinct CDR3 sequences, over 12% of them seen just once. What was sequenced was blood. All receptors come from an older woman with Graves' ophthalmopathy.

This clonotype was found many times. V and J are TRBV5-1 and TRBJ2-2; the match to TRBD1 covers 8 bases. Germline V CDR1 and CDR2: SGHRS, YFSETQ. J was trimmed by 6 bases and V by 4 bases; bases with no gene match: 8. CDR3 length: 15 residues. CDR3 sequence (DNA): TGCGCCAGCAGCCCACAGACAGGGGTCGCCGGGGAGCTGTTTTTT. Protein product: CASSPQTGVAGELFF.

This chain connects TRBV4-1 to TRBJ2-7, with 12 bases aligning to TRBD1. The trim removed 1 base at V and 3 bases at J, leaving 13 bases unmatched. Germline V lookup: CDR1 MGHRA, CDR2 YSYEKL. This CDR3 is built from 19 residues. The CDR3 DNA follows: TGCGCCAGCAGCCAAGCTGACACCGGGACAGGGGGCCCACTCTACGAGCAGTACTTC. Amino acid sequence: CASSQADTGTGGPLYEQYF.

CDR3 loop: CASSEGGSEGEKLFF. The DNA of the CDR3 is TGTGCCAGCAGTGAAGGCGGGAGCGAAGGCGAAAAACTGTTTTTT. The V gene is TRBV6-1, the J gene TRBJ1-4, with D unclear. Germline CDR1 MNHNS, CDR2 SASEGT. V was cut by 1 base and J by 8 bases, with 14 bases left in between. This CDR3 spans 15 amino acids.

This clonotype was detected ten times or more. The chain employs TRBV28 and TRBJ1-2, with D unclear. Germline V gene sequence: CDR1 MDHEN, CDR2 SYDVKM. The V gene lost 8 bases and the J gene lost 0 bases, with 13 bases spanning the gap. The CDR3 runs to 14 residues. Here the CDR3 DNA reads TGTGCCAGCCTCAGTTATCAGTCTAACTATGGCTACACCTTC. It yields the protein CASLSYQSNYGYTF.

This clonotype was seen many times. V gene TRBV20-1 combines with J gene TRBJ1-6; TRBD1 aligns across 9 bases. Trimming cost V 5 bases and J 11 bases; bases outside gene matches: 7. This CDR3 contains 13 residues. Germline lookup yields CDR1 DFQATT and CDR2 SNEGSKA (reference sequence). CDR3 loop: CSAGRDRVTPLHF. CDR3 bases: TGCAGTGCTGGACGGGACAGGGTTACACCCCTCCACTTT.

This clonotype appeared many times. The chain uses TRBV20-1 and TRBJ2-3; D gene ambiguous. The CDR3 consists of 11 residues. V lost 6 bases to trimming and J lost 4 bases, with 8 bases between them. Germline CDR1 DFQATT, CDR2 SNEGSKA (reference sequence). In DNA form, the CDR3 reads TGCAGTGCATCCGAAGCAGATACGCAGTATTTT. Translation: CSASEADTQYF.

This clonotype showed up just a few times. The rearrangement links TRBV7-2 to TRBJ2-3; 9 nucleotides line up with TRBD2. The CDR3 runs 21 residues. Losses at the gene ends were 5 bases for V and 6 bases for J; bases not matched to a gene: 27. Looked up from germline, CDR1 is SGHTA and CDR2 is FQGNSA. CDR3 loop: CASSTRARAGTSYGPMDTQYF. DNA for the CDR3: TGTGCCAGCAGCACGAGAGCCCGTGCCGGGACTAGCTATGGCCCCATGGATACGCAGTATTTT. Based on the CDR3 plus reference TRBV7-2 and TRBJ2-3, the full variable domain is GAGVSQSPSNKVTEKGKDVELRCDPISGHTALYWYRQSLGQGLEFLIYFQGNSAPDKSGLPSDRFSAERTGGSVSTLTIQRTQQEDSAVYLCASSTRARAGTSYGPMDTQYFGPGTRLTVL.

The chain uses TRBV12-3 or TRBV12-4 and TRBJ2-2; maybe TRBD2 (5 bases). The ends were cut back, 7 bases at V and 7 bases at J, with 13 bases in the middle. This CDR3 comprises 13 residues. The CDR3 region has the DNA TGTGCCAGCACCCTACTCGGGGTCGGGGAGCTGTTTTTT. Protein sequence: CASTLLGVGELFF.

The V and J genes are TRBV5-1 and TRBJ1-1; D is possibly TRBD1 (5 bases). V lost 4 bases to trimming and J lost 5 bases, with 12 bases between them. Germline values: CDR1 SGHRS, CDR2 YFSETQ. The CDR3 is 13 amino acids. CDR3 sequence reads: CASSTGAGTEAFF. The CDR3 bases are TGCGCCAGCAGCACCGGGGCCGGGACTGAAGCTTTCTTT. Filled out from reference TRBV5-1 and TRBJ1-1, the complete variable domain reads KAGVTQTPRYLIKTRGQQVTLSCSPISGHRSVSWYQQTPGQGLQFLFEYFSETQRNKGNFPGRFSGRQFSNSRSEMNVSTLELGDSALYLCASSTGAGTEAFFGQGTRLTVV.

This clonotype was seen ten or more times. The chain is built from TRBV7-9 and TRBJ2-6; the D is unclear. This CDR3 region has 16 residues. Trimming left V 4 bases short and J 0 bases short, with 10 bases between. CDR1 is SEHNR and CDR2 is FQNEAQ in the germline V gene (reference sequence). CDR3 in DNA: TGTGCCAGCAGCTCCTCCGGGCCCTCTGGGGCCAACGTCCTGACTTTC. Amino acids: CASSSSGPSGANVLTF.

The rearrangement links TRBV27 to TRBJ2-2; possibly TRBD2 for D (6 bases). CDR1 MNHEY and CDR2 SMNVEV come from the germline V gene (reference sequence). The CDR3 loop spans 14 amino acids. V was cut by 6 bases and J by 6 bases, with 14 bases left in between. The CDR3 nucleotides are TGTGCCAGCAGGAATGGGGGGAAGGCCGGGGAGCTGTTTTTT. Translation: CASRNGGKAGELFF.

This clonotype was seen a handful of times. The genes are TRBV4-1 and TRBJ2-1; D call uncertain. This CDR3 comprises 13 residues. Looked up from germline, CDR1 is MGHRA and CDR2 is YSYEKL. V gave up 1 base and J gave up 6 bases, with 7 bases separating them. Here the CDR3 reads CASSQVAPNEQFF. Written as DNA, the CDR3 is TGCGCCAGCAGCCAAGTTGCCCCCAATGAGCAGTTCTTC.

This clonotype was recorded at least ten times. The chain uses TRBV12-3 or TRBV12-4 and TRBJ1-5, with 7 bases fitting TRBD1. Unmatched junction bases numbered 6, after V lost 2 bases and J lost 5 bases. There are 15 residues in the CDR3. CDR3 in amino acids: CASSLKGARHQPQHF. The CDR3 DNA follows: TGTGCCAGCAGTTTAAAGGGGGCACGTCATCAGCCCCAGCATTTT.

This clonotype has a count of ten or more. This sequence joins TRBV28 and TRBJ2-7; perhaps TRBD1 as D (6 bases). Between the trimmed V and J ends, which lost 5 bases and 6 bases, there was a span of 14 bases. In germline, CDR1 is MDHEN, CDR2 SYDVKM. The CDR3 sequence is 13 residues long. CDR3 amino acids: CASSASGTIEQYF. CDR3 DNA: TGTGCCAGCAGTGCCTCCGGGACAATCGAGCAGTACTTC.

This clonotype was seen only a few times. The chain recombines TRBV6-5 with TRBJ2-7; 11 positions agree with TRBD2. Losses at the gene ends were 1 base for V and 0 bases for J; bases not matched to a gene: 5. This CDR3 contains 17 residues. CDR1 and CDR2 (germline): MNHEY, SVGAGI. The CDR3 nucleotides read TGTGCCAGCAGTTACTGGGCTAGCGGGAGGAGCTCCTACGAGCAGTACTTC. Amino acids: CASSYWASGRSSYEQYF.

The chain recombines TRBV7-9 with TRBJ1-6; 7 bases map to TRBD1. Unmatched junction bases numbered 3, after V lost 1 base and J lost 6 bases. Germline V gene sequence: CDR1 SEHNR, CDR2 FQNEAQ (reference sequence). The CDR3 loop spans 15 amino acids. The CDR3 protein is CASSLDGDSNSPLHF. The CDR3 nucleotides read TGTGCCAGCAGCTTAGACGGGGACAGTAATTCACCCCTCCACTTT. Complete variable domain (other parts from reference TRBV7-9 and TRBJ1-6): DTGVSQNPRHKITKRGQNVTFRCDPISEHNRLYWYRQTLGQGPEFLTYFQNEAQLEKSRLLSDRFSAERPKGSFSTLEIQRTEQGDSAMYLCASSLDGDSNSPLHFGNGTRLTVT.

The table lists this clonotype with many counts. This chain joins TRBV2 and TRBJ2-1; 9 bases are shared with TRBD1. This CDR3 contains 14 residues. The V gene end was trimmed by 7 bases and the J gene end by 5 bases; junction bases not matched to a gene: 6. Per the germline V gene, CDR1 is SNHLY and CDR2 is FYNNEI. DNA for the CDR3: TGTGCCAGCACCCGGACAGGGGCTGACAATGAGCAGTTCTTC. Translated: CASTRTGADNEQFF.

The sample holds many counts of this clonotype. The CDR3 loop reads CASSLTPGRPYNEQFF. CDR3 nucleotides: TGTGCCAGCAGTTTGACTCCGGGCCGCCCTTACAATGAGCAGTTCTTC. This chain uses TRBV28 with TRBJ2-1; D is uncertain. This CDR3 comprises 16 residues. Germline V CDR1 and CDR2: MDHEN, SYDVKM. V gave up 3 bases and J gave up 4 bases, with 16 bases separating them.

This clonotype was observed at least ten times. This chain joins TRBV11-2 and TRBJ2-3; the match to TRBD2 covers 8 bases. The CDR3 spans 15 residues. V shed 4 bases, J shed 4 bases, and the junction held 7 bases outside the gene matches. Germline V gene data show CDR1 as SGHAT and CDR2 as FQNNGV. The CDR3 DNA is TGTGCCAGCAGCTCTAGCGGGCCTCGCTCAGATACGCAGTATTTT. Its translation is CASSSSGPRSDTQYF. The full variable domain, with the rest looked up from reference TRBV11-2 and TRBJ2-3, is EAGVAQSPRYKIIEKRQSVAFWCNPISGHATLYWYQQILGQGPKLLIQFQNNGVVDDSQLPKDRFSAERLKGVDSTLKIQPAKLEDSAVYLCASSSSGPRSDTQYFGPGTRLTVL.